The entry below gives a single T cell receptor beta chain sequence along with its context. No cognate antigen has been identified for it. The sample holds no much larger clone one base away, and base qualities are not on file. Read against the paper, the sample's time point label means: about 28 days (+/-7) after the second vaccine dose. AZD1222 recipients given second doses at about 4 weeks or at about 12 weeks were pooled, since spike-specific TCR depth and breadth were not found to differ between the two schedules. The vaccinee samples were drawn from two UK trials, COV001 and COV002, one of which was a single-blind randomized controlled phase 2/3 trial testing AZD1222 (ChAdOx1 nCoV-19) in healthy adults. Trial participant PBMC samples were collected at day 0 and day 28 after the second dose for TCRbeta chain sequencing. Taken from cysteine to phenylalanine, the CDR3 has 15 residues. Only the CDR3 DNA is retained, 45 bases long and in frame from the first base. Via the germline V gene (reference sequence), CDR1 is LGHDT and CDR2 YNNKEL. At the junction V is shortened by 0 bases and J by 5 bases, with 10 bases in between.

The sample originates from a study of T cell responses to AZD1222 COVID-19 vaccine (dated by TCRdb to the early 2020s). Regarding the research as a whole: TCR sequencing was performed for more than 230 trial participants, of whom roughly 200 were given two doses of AZD1222 and around 26 were given two doses of MenACWY control vaccine. Trial participants were enrolled by age into subgroups of 18-55, 56-69 and 70-plus years, and roughly 150, 30 and 60 TCR-sequenced participants, respectively, were included in these subgroups.

The CDR3 regions of human TCRbeta chains were analyzed by immunosequencing. Regarding the original processing steps: Repertoire TCRs were checked for matches against a reference library of SARS-CoV-2-specific TCRs that had been generated using the MIRA antigen-specificity platform. Breadth meant the fraction of unique TCRs that were SARS-CoV-2-associated, whereas depth meant the fraction of total T cells that were SARS-CoV-2-associated. Using the MIRA data, each spike-specific TCR was mapped to the spike region that the TCR reacts to and placed in a CD4 or CD8 class. Log10-transformed breadth and depth values were compared by one-way ANOVA with Sidak's multiple comparisons tests. As stored in TCRdb, this immuneACCESS dataset retains in-frame rearrangements with V and J assigned. A fraction of the clones does not appear; measured against another copy, unresolved V genes explain less than half of the discrepancy, and the remainder lacks a known reason. V and J calls and clone size are those listed in that table; D and trimming were worked out from the DNA. The sample table holds around 110,000 clones, of which over 80% were seen once. 5.5% to 7% of the sample rests with the top ten.

Summary of the overall study and its limitations: Because no day 14 peak-response samples were available, repertoires were characterized only after the peak T cell response. Conclusions about previously exposed vaccinees are limited, since just five or six AZD1222 recipients were seropositive for SARS-CoV-2 at baseline. Reportedly, close to half of the unique spike-specific TCRs recognized epitopes lying outside the regions that are mutated in the B.1.351 and B.1.1.7 variants. Vaccine-associated CD4 TCRs spanned the whole spike protein, with dominant responses in regions 160-218 and 743-854. After two AZD1222 doses, both the breadth and the depth of spike-specific TCRs were significantly higher than at day 0 and than in MenACWY recipients. The 56-69-year group was small, and its depth increase did not reach significance, likely because of low power. Participants were mostly white British, with more females than males. The authors suggested clonal diversity may have been underestimated.

This specimen was peripheral blood, taken 28 days after the second AZD1222 dose. The chain employs TRBV3-1 (or the pseudogene TRBV3-2) and TRBJ1-4; TRBD1 is a weak D gene call, 5 bases matching. This clonotype was obtained from an adult who received the AZD1222 COVID-19 vaccine. The DNA sequence follows: TGTGCCAGCAGCCAAGATCATAGGGGCAATGAAAAACTGTTTTTT. This translates into CASSQDHRGNEKLFF.